This T cell receptor beta chain was sequenced in a study of regulatory T cells in long-lasting Graves disease. To make TCR beta libraries, researchers used iRepertoire HTBI primers and Arm-PCR of CDR3 regions. TCRdb fed the multiplex PCR reads into MiXCR, producing one record per CDR3 protein. The sample has under 300,000 distinct CDR3 sequences; 20% are singletons. CDR1 and CDR2 from the germline V gene are SEHNR and FQNEAQ (reference sequence). J gave up 7 bases and V 5 bases, and 9 bases lay outside the gene matches. This CDR3 has 17 amino acids. This clonotype has a count of ten or more. Specified time point: newly diagnosed GD, antithyroid drugs for less than 3 months. Isolated PBMC RNA provided the starting material for the TCR library. Collection of peripheral blood (roughly 9.8 milliliters) was done using EDTA tubes.

J is TRBJ2-1 and V is TRBV7-9; the match to TRBD2 covers 15 bases. The source is a female donor with Graves disease. Material: peripheral blood mononuclear cells (PBMCs), obtained at new diagnosis, from a patient treated with antithyroid drugs. CDR3 DNA sequence: TGTGCCAGCAGCCCCCGGACTAGCGGGAGGGGCTTGAATGAGCAGTTCTTC. It translates to CASSPRTSGRGLNEQFF. Drawing the rest from reference TRBV7-9 and TRBJ2-1, the complete variable domain is DTGVSQNPRHKITKRGQNVTFRCDPISEHNRLYWYRQTLGQGPEFLTYFQNEAQLEKSRLLSDRFSAERPKGSFSTLEIQRTEQGDSAMYLCASSPRTSGRGLNEQFFGPGTRLTVL.